The next 15 T cell receptor beta chains were all read from a single sample in a study of T cell responses to AZD1222 COVID-19 vaccine. Libraries were prepared by immunoSEQ multiplex PCR; TCRdb keeps only in-frame clonotypes and omits some of them. The sample lists tens of thousands of clones, around 91% occurring once. Here the sequenced sample was peripheral blood, taken on day 0 of MenACWY control vaccination. All receptors derive from an adult in good health.

CDR3 region: CASSTRLAGNTGELFF. CDR3 nucleotides: TGTGCCAGCAGCACCAGACTAGCGGGAAACACCGGGGAGCTGTTTTTT. The chain joins TRBV7-8 to TRBJ2-2; 11 bases map to TRBD2. V gave up 5 bases and J gave up 2 bases; unmatched junction bases: 4. CDR1 and CDR2 from the germline V gene are SGHVS and FQNEAQ. This CDR3 has 16 amino acids.

This clone was observed once. J is TRBJ2-7 and V is TRBV10-3; no definite D call. CDR1 is ENHRY and CDR2 is SYGVKD in the germline V gene. The CDR3 runs to 11 residues. Deletions cut 4 bases from V and 3 bases from J, with 4 bases between. The CDR3 sequence: CAISASYEQYF. CDR3 in DNA: TGTGCCATCAGTGCCAGCTACGAGCAGTACTTC.

The V and J genes are TRBV3-1 (or the pseudogene TRBV3-2) and TRBJ2-1; no reliable D call. The CDR3 extends over 15 amino acids. Germline values: CDR1 LGHDT, CDR2 YNNKEL (reference sequence). With 8 bases removed from V and 4 bases from J, the gap between germline ends came to 18 bases. For the CDR3, the DNA is TGTGCCAGCGGGCGGAGACGTAATGGGTACAATGAGCAGTTCTTC. Encoded protein: CASGRRRNGYNEQFF.

This chain joins TRBV5-6 and TRBJ1-2, with D uncertain. There are 13 residues in the CDR3. Germline CDR1 reads SGHDT; CDR2 reads YYEEEE. V lost 1 base and J 1 base, leaving 5 bases between the germline ends. The CDR3 sequence: CASSLTVNYGYTF. DNA of the CDR3: TGTGCCAGCAGCTTGACAGTTAACTATGGCTACACCTTC.

The V call is TRBV5-4, the J call TRBJ2-5; D unclear. The CDR3 consists of 14 residues. Germline CDR1 SGHNT, CDR2 YYREEE (reference sequence). V was shortened by 1 base and J by 1 base, with 8 bases between the two germline ends. DNA for the CDR3: TGTGCCAGCAGCTTGAGAGCTGCCCAAGAGACCCAGTACTTC. Amino acid sequence: CASSLRAAQETQYF.

The gene calls are TRBV10-3 and TRBJ1-1, with D hard to call. V lost 8 bases and J lost 0, with 13 bases in between. Germline CDR1 and CDR2: ENHRY and SYGVKD. The CDR3 is made up of 14 amino acids. CDR3 sequence (DNA): TGTGCCATCGGGGAGGGCCAGATGAACACTGAAGCTTTCTTT. This translates into CAIGEGQMNTEAFF.

J is TRBJ2-7 and V is TRBV24-1, with TRBD2 matching 7 bases. V shed 3 bases and J 2 bases; nucleotides not matched to a gene: 9. The CDR3 is made up of 16 amino acids. Germline CDR1 reads KGHDR; CDR2 reads SFDVKD. The CDR3 is CATSDREGGPPYEQYF. CDR3 DNA sequence: TGTGCCACCAGTGATAGAGAGGGAGGGCCCCCCTACGAGCAGTACTTC.

V and J are TRBV13 and TRBJ1-1, with D possibly matching TRBD1 (6 bases). The CDR3 contains 14 residues. Germline V gene lookup returns CDR1 PRHDT and CDR2 FYEKMQ (reference sequence). Trimming took 1 base from V and 7 from J, leaving 13 bases between them. The CDR3 region is CASSLAPGAGEAFF. CDR3 nucleotide sequence: TGTGCCAGCAGCTTAGCGCCGGGGGCGGGTGAAGCTTTCTTT.

J is TRBJ1-2 and V is TRBV19; 8 positions agree with TRBD1. CDR3 length: 14 residues. The germline gives CDR1 LNHDA, CDR2 SQIVND (reference sequence). Unmatched junction bases numbered 10, after V lost 6 bases and J lost 7 bases. The CDR3 DNA is TGTGCCAGTAGGTTAACGGCAGGGGGCTCTGGCTACACCTTC. Translating it yields CASRLTAGGSGYTF.

The CDR3 region has the DNA TGTGCCAGCAGCTGGACAGGTTGGGGCTACACCTTC. Protein product: CASSWTGWGYTF. This chain uses TRBV16 with TRBJ1-2; 7 positions agree with TRBD1. Germline V gene lookup returns CDR1 KGHSY and CDR2 FQNENV. The CDR3 has 12 amino acids. The V gene end was trimmed by 5 bases and the J gene end by 8 bases; junction bases not matched to a gene: 5.

This clone was counted a single time. The rearrangement uses TRBV2 and TRBJ1-5; no firm D call. The germline CDR1 and CDR2 sequences are SNHLY and FYNNEI. Trimming took 0 bases from V and 5 from J, leaving 5 bases between them. This CDR3 region has 13 residues. CDR3 in amino acids: CASSEAGDQPQHF. The CDR3 DNA reads as TGTGCCAGCAGTGAAGCGGGCGATCAGCCCCAGCATTTT.

The chain links TRBV12-3 or TRBV12-4 to TRBJ1-4; D is unclear. CDR3 size: 13 residues. V lost 3 bases and J 9 bases, leaving 11 bases between the germline ends. For the CDR3, the DNA is TGTGCCAGCAGTTTCCAGGCGGGGAAAAAACTGTTTTTT. Protein sequence: CASSFQAGKKLFF.

This chain connects TRBV19 to TRBJ2-2, with 9 bases lining up with TRBD2. The CDR3 sequence is 16 residues long. V dropped 6 bases and J dropped 0; count of bases not matched to a gene: 5. Per the germline V gene, CDR1 is LNHDA and CDR2 is SQIVND (reference sequence). The chain's CDR3 is CASRNIAGANTGELFF. The CDR3, as DNA: TGTGCCAGTAGAAACATAGCGGGAGCGAACACCGGGGAGCTGTTTTTT.

A remark on this clone: The same CDR3 can be traced to other DNA sequences in this sample. This sequence joins TRBV18 and TRBJ1-2; 12 bases match TRBD1. This CDR3 has 14 amino acids. The germline CDR1 and CDR2 sequences are KGHSH and LQKENI. Trimming removed 3 bases from V and 4 bases from J; junction bases left unmatched: 0. CDR3: CASSPGQGAYGYTF. Written as DNA, the CDR3 is TGTGCCAGCTCACCGGGACAGGGGGCCTATGGCTACACCTTC. Complete variable domain (other parts from reference TRBV18 and TRBJ1-2): NAGVMQNPRHLVRRRGQEARLRCSPMKGHSHVYWYRQLPEEGLKFMVYLQKENIIDESGMPKERFSAEFPKEGPSILRIQQVVRGDSAAYFCASSPGQGAYGYTFGSGTRLTVV.

The chain couples TRBV20-1 to TRBJ2-5; no definite D call. Trimming took off 3 bases at V and 1 base at J, with 15 bases between the two ends. CDR3 length equals 15 residues. Germline V lookup: CDR1 DFQATT, CDR2 SNEGSKA (reference sequence). Here the CDR3 DNA reads TGCAGTGCTAGTGAGGAAGGGCAGCTCCAAGAGACCCAGTACTTC. This translates into CSASEEGQLQETQYF.